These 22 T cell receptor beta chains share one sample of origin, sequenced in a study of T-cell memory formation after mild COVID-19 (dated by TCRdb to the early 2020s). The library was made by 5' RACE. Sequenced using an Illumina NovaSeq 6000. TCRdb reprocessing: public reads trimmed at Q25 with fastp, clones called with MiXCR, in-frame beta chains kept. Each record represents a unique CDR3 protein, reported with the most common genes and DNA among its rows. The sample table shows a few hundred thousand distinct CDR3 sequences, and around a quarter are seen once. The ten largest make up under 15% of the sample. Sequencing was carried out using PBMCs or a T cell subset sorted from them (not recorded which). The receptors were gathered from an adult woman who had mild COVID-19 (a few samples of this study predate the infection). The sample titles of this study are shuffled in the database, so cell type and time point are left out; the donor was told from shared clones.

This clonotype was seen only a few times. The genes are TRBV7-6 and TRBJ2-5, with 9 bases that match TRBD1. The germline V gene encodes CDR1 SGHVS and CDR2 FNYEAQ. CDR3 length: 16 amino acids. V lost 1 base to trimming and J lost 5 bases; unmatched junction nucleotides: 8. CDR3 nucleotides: TGTGCCAGCAGCTTAGAAGGACAGGGGTTTTTGGAGACCCAGTACTTC. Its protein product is CASSLEGQGFLETQYF.

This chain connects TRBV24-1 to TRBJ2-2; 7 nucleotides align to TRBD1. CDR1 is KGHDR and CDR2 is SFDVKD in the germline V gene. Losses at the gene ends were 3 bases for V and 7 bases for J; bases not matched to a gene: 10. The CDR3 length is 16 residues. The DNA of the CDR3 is TGTGCCACCAGTGATCCCGGAGAGGGGGCGATCGGGGAGCTGTTTTTT. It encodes CATSDPGEGAIGELFF.

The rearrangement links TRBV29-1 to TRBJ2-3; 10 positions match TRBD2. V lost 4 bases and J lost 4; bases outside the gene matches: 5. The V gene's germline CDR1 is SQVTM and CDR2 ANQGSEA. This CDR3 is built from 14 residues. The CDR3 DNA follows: TGCAGCGTTGGGTCTAGCGGGGGAGCAGATACGCAGTATTTT. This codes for CSVGSSGGADTQYF.

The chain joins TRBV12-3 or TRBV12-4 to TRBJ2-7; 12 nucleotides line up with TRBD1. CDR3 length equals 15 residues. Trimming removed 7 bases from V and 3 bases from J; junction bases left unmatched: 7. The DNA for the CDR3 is TGTGCCAGCACCTACGGGACAGGGGGCATCTACGAGCAGTACTTC. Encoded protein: CASTYGTGGIYEQYF.

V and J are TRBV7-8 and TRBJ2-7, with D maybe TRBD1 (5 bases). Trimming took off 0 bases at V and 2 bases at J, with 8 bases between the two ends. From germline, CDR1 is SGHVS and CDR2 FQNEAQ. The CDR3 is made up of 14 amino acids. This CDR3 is CASSLALRAYEQYF. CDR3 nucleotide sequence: TGTGCCAGCAGCTTAGCGCTCAGGGCCTACGAGCAGTACTTC. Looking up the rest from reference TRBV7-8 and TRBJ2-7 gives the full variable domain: GAGVSQSPRYKVAKRGQDVALRCDPISGHVSLFWYQQALGQGPEFLTYFQNEAQLDKSGLPSDRFFAERPEGSVSTLKIQRTQQEDSAVYLCASSLALRAYEQYFGPGTRLTVT.

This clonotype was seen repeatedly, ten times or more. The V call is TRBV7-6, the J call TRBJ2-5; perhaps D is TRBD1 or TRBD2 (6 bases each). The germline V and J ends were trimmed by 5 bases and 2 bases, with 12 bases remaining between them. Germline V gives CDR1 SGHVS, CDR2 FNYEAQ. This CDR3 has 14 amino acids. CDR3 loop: CASSPGGGQETQYF. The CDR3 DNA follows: TGTGCCAGCAGCCCCGGGGGCGGGCAAGAGACCCAGTACTTC. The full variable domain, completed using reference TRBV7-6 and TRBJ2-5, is GAGVSQSPRYKVTKRGQDVALRCDPISGHVSLYWYRQALGQGPEFLTYFNYEAQQDKSGLPNDRFSAERPEGSISTLTIQRTEQRDSAMYRCASSPGGGQETQYFGPGTRLLVL.

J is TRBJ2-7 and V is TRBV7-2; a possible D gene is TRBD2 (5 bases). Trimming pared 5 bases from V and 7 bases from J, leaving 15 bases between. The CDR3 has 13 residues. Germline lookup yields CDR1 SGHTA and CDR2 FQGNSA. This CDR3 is CASSPRVREEQYF. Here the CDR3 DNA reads TGTGCCAGCAGCCCGCGGGTAAGGGAAGAGCAGTACTTC.

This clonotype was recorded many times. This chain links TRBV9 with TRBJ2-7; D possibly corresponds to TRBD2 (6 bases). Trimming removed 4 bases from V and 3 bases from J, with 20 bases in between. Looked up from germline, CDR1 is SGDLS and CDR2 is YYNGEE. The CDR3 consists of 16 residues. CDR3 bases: TGTGCCAGCAGCCCAGGAGGGACGAAAGGGATCTACGAGCAGTACTTC. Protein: CASSPGGTKGIYEQYF.

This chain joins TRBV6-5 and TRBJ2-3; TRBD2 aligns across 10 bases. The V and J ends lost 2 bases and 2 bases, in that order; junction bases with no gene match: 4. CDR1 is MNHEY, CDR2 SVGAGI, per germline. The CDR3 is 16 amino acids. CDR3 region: CASSYRLAGATDTQYF. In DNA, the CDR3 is TGTGCCAGCAGTTACAGGCTAGCGGGAGCCACAGATACGCAGTATTTT.

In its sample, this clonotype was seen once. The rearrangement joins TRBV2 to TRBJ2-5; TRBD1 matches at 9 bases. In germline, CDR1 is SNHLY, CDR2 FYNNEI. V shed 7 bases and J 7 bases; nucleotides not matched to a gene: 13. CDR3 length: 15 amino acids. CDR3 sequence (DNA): TGTGCCAGCAACACCCCCCCGGGACAGGGATCGACCCAGTACTTC. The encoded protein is CASNTPPGQGSTQYF.

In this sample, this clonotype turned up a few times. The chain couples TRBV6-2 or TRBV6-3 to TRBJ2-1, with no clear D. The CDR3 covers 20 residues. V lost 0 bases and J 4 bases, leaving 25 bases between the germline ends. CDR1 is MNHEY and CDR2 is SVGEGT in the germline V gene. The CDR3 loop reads CASSYSGLVRPSLRYNEQFF. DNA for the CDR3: TGTGCCAGCAGTTACTCGGGTCTAGTACGGCCAAGCCTCCGTTACAATGAGCAGTTCTTC.

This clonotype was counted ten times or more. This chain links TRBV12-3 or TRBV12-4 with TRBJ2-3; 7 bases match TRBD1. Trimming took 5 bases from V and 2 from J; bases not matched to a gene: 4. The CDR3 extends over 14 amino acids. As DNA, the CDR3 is TGTGCCAGCAGTCCTACAGGGGACACAGATACGCAGTATTTT. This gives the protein CASSPTGDTDTQYF.

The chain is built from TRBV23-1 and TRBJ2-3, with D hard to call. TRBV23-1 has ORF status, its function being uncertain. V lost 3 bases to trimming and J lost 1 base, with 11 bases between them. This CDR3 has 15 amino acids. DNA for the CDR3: TGCGCCAGCAGTCAGGGTGGATGGGGCACAGATACGCAGTATTTT. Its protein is CASSQGGWGTDTQYF.

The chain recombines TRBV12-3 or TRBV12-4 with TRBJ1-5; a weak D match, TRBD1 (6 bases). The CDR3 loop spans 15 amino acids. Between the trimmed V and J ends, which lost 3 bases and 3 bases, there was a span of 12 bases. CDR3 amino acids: CASSFRGTHNQPQHF. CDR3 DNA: TGTGCCAGCAGTTTTCGGGGGACACACAATCAGCCCCAGCATTTT.

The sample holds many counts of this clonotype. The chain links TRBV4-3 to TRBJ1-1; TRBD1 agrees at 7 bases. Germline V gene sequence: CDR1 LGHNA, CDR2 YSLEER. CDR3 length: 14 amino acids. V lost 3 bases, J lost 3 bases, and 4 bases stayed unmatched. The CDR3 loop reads CASSHYTGDTEAFF. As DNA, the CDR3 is TGCGCCAGCAGCCATTATACAGGGGACACTGAAGCTTTCTTT.

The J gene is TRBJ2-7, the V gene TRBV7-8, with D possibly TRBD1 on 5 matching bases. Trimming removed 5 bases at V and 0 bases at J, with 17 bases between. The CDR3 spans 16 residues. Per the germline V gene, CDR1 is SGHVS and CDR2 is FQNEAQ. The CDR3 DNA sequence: TGTGCCAGCAGCGACACGACAGTGCTAAGCTCCTACGAGCAGTACTTC. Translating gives CASSDTTVLSSYEQYF.

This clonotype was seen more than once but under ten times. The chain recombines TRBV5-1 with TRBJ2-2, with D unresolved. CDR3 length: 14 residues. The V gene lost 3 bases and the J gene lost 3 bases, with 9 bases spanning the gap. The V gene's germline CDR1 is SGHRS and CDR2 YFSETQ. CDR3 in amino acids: CASSSQWDTGELFF. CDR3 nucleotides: TGCGCCAGCAGCTCGCAATGGGACACCGGGGAGCTGTTTTTT.

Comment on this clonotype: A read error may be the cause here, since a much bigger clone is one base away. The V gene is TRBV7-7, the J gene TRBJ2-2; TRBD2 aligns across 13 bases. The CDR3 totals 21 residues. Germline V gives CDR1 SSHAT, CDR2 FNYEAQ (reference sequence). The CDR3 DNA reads TGTGCTAGCAGCTCCTTCCTAGCGGGACTAGCGGGACCCGCGAACACCGGGGAGCTGATTTTT. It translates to CASSSFLAGLAGPANTGELIF.

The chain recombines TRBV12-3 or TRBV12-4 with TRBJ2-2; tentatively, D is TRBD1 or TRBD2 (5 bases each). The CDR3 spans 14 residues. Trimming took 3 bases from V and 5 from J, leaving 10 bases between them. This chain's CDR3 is CASSFRESTGELFF. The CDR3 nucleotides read TGTGCCAGCAGTTTCAGGGAGTCTACCGGGGAGCTGTTTTTT.

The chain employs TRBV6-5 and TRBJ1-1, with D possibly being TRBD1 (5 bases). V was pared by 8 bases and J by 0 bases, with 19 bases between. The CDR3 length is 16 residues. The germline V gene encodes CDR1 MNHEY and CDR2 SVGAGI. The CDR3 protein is CASSKGGGRMNTEAFF. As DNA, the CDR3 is TGTGCCAGCTCCAAAGGCGGGGGACGGATGAACACTGAAGCTTTCTTT.

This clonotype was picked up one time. DNA of the CDR3: TGCAGCGCGATTAGGACAGGACCCTACGAGCAGTACTTC. Translated, it gives CSAIRTGPYEQYF. The rearrangement uses TRBV29-1 and TRBJ2-7; 7 bases are a match to TRBD1. J gave up 2 bases and V 7 bases, and 8 bases lay outside the gene matches. The CDR3 is 13 amino acids. Germline CDR1 is SQVTM and CDR2 is ANQGSEA.

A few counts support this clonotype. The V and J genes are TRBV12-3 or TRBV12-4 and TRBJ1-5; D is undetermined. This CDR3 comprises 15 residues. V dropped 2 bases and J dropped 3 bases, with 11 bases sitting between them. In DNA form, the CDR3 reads TGTGCCAGCAGTTTAAAGTTCTGGGCCAATCAGCCCCAGCATTTT. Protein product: CASSLKFWANQPQHF.